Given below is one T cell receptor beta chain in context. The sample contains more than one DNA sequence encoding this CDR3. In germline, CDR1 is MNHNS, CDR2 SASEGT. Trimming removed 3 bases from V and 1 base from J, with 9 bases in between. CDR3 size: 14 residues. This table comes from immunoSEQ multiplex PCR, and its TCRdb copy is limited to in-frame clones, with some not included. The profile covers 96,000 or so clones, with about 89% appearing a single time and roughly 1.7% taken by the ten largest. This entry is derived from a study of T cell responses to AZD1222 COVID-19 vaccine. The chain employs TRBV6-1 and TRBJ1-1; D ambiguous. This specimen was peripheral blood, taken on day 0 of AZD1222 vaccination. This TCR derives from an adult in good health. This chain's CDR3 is CASSEHLGNTEAFF. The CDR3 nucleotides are TGTGCCAGCAGTGAGCATCTTGGGAACACTGAAGCTTTCTTT.